This is a list of T cell receptor beta chains from one sample in a study of T cell repertoires in cytomegalovirus infection. TCRdb reanalysed the reads using MiXCR and keeps one entry per CDR3 protein. The profile shows about 180,000 distinct CDR3 sequences, about an eighth of them singletons. The sample taken for sequencing was PBMCs. The receptors stem from a human donor in good health (CMV status not recorded). Some clones in this sample may be carry-over from other donors' samples. CDR3s include the opening cysteine and the closing phenylalanine or tryptophan. D genes are given only for firm matches. A clone size is listed for some rows: how often the clone was seen (once, few, many), or a class if it is expanded.

v_gene	d_gene	j_gene	abundance	CDR3nt	CDR3aa
TRBV28	-	TRBJ1-1	many	TGTGCCAGCAGTTTAGGGTCAAGTACTGAAGCTTTCTTT	CASSLGSSTEAFF
TRBV7-8	-	TRBJ1-6	-	TGTGCCAGCAGCTTTGGAGCGCTAGGGTCACCCCTCCACTTT	CASSFGALGSPLHF
TRBV5-6	-	TRBJ1-1	few	TGTGCCAGCAGCCACCCGCGGGGGAAGAACACTGAAGCTTTCTTT	CASSHPRGKNTEAFF
TRBV5-4	-	TRBJ2-1	-	TGTGCCAGCAGCTACGACTACAATGAGCAGTTCTTC	CASSYDYNEQFF
TRBV28	-	TRBJ1-5	many	TGTGCCAGCAGCGGGGGAGGGAGCAATCAGCCCCAGCATTTT	CASSGGGSNQPQHF
TRBV7-2	-	TRBJ1-4	many	TGTGCCAGCAGCTTAGAAGGGCTAAAACTGTTTTTT	CASSLEGLKLFF
TRBV5-6	-	TRBJ1-4	few	TGTGCCAGCAGCCCTACAGGGAGGACTAATGAAAAACTGTTTTTT	CASSPTGRTNEKLFF
TRBV12-3/TRBV12-4	-	TRBJ2-3	-	TGTGCCAGCAGTTGGAGGGGCCTCACAGATACGCAGTATTTT	CASSWRGLTDTQYF
TRBV7-2	-	TRBJ2-3	many	TGTGCCAGCAGCTTAGGGGGGGCGGGCACAGATACGCAGTATTTT	CASSLGGAGTDTQYF
TRBV6-1	TRBD1	TRBJ1-1	many	TGTGCCAGCAGTGAAGCAACAGGGGGGCCTACTGAAGCTTTCTTT	CASSEATGGPTEAFF
TRBV18	-	TRBJ2-1	-	TGTGCCAGCTCACTGGATTTCCCGGGACCTGTTGGCAATGAGCAGTTCTTC	CASSLDFPGPVGNEQFF
TRBV7-7	TRBD2	TRBJ2-1	many	TGTGCTAGCTCCCCGGGGAGGGGCTCCTACAATGAGCAGTTCTTC	CASSPGRGSYNEQFF
TRBV12-3/TRBV12-4	-	TRBJ1-1	-	TGTGCCAGCAGTTTCCTGGGGAAGGGAGCGAACGGGGCTTTCTTT	CASSFLGKGANGAFF
TRBV7-3	-	TRBJ2-7	many	TGTGCCAGCAGCTTAGCCCGGGGGGCCACTATTTACGAGCAGTACTTC	CASSLARGATIYEQYF
TRBV5-5	-	TRBJ2-1	-	TGTGCCAGCAGCTTGTGGCAATCGGAGTATGAGCAGTTCTTC	CASSLWQSEYEQFF
TRBV7-2	TRBD1	TRBJ2-3	many	TGTGCCAGCAGCTTCCGCCTACTCGGACAGGGCACAGATACGCAGTATTTT	CASSFRLLGQGTDTQYF
TRBV27	-	TRBJ2-7	-	TGTGCCAGCAGACGAGCTAAGATAACCTACGAGCAGTACTTC	CASRRAKITYEQYF
TRBV7-3	-	TRBJ2-1	many	TGTGCCAGCAGCTTAAGTGGGGACAATGAGCAGTTCTTC	CASSLSGDNEQFF
TRBV29-1	-	TRBJ1-3	-	TGCAGCGGAAGGGGCCCTGGAAACACCATATATTTT	CSGRGPGNTIYF
TRBV13	TRBD2	TRBJ2-1	-	TGTGCCAGCAGCTTAGAGGCTAGCGGGTCTCGGGATGAGCAGTTCTTC	CASSLEASGSRDEQFF
TRBV4-3	-	TRBJ2-2	few	TGCGCCAGCAGCCAAGACATCGGGGAGCTGTTTTTT	CASSQDIGELFF
TRBV12-3/TRBV12-4	-	TRBJ2-2	many	TGTGCCAGCAGCCCGGATTCCGGTTTCACCGGGGAGCTGTTTTTT	CASSPDSGFTGELFF
TRBV3-1	-	TRBJ2-7	-	TGTGCCAGCAGCCAAGTCGTGTGGGGGAACTCGGCCTACGAGCAGTACTTC	CASSQVVWGNSAYEQYF
TRBV4-3	-	TRBJ2-3	few	TGCGCCAGCAGCCAAGATCGGGGGTCAAATACGCAGTATTTT	CASSQDRGSNTQYF
TRBV28	TRBD2	TRBJ2-1	many	TGTGCCAGCACGGGACTAGCGGGTATTTTCTTC	CASTGLAGIFF
TRBV6-6	-	TRBJ1-1	few	TGTGCCAGCAGCGCCAAAGGGGTCGGCACTGAAGCTTTCTTT	CASSAKGVGTEAFF
TRBV4-3	TRBD1	TRBJ1-4	-	TGCGCCAGCAGCCGCGACAGGGGAGGTGAAAAACTGTTTTTT	CASSRDRGGEKLFF
TRBV7-9	TRBD1	TRBJ2-5	few	TGTGCCAGCAGCGGGGGACAGTACCAAGAGACCCAGTACTTC	CASSGGQYQETQYF
TRBV10-3	-	TRBJ1-6	-	TGTGCCATCAGTGCAGGGGAGAACCTTAATTCACCCCTCCACTTT	CAISAGENLNSPLHF
TRBV7-9	-	TRBJ2-5	many	TGTGCCAGCAGCCAACCTATCTCGGACAGCCCGGGGACCCAGTACTTC	CASSQPISDSPGTQYF
TRBV20-1	TRBD2	TRBJ2-3	-	TGCAGTGCTAACCGCCATAGCGGGATATATGATACGCAGTATTTT	CSANRHSGIYDTQYF
TRBV7-2	-	TRBJ1-1	many	TGTGCCAGCAGCTCCACAGGGCTCTCTGAAGCTTTCTTT	CASSSTGLSEAFF
TRBV2	-	TRBJ1-2	few	TGTGCCAGCAGTGAAGGTCAACTTAACTATGGCTACACCTTC	CASSEGQLNYGYTF
TRBV29-1	-	TRBJ1-4	-	TGCAGCGTTGAAGATCGGGCTTTGACCCTGAAAAAACTGTTTTTT	CSVEDRALTLKKLFF
TRBV28	TRBD1	TRBJ1-5	-	TGTGCCAGCAGTTCACCTCCCGGGACAGCGAGCAATCAGCCCCAGCATTTT	CASSSPPGTASNQPQHF
TRBV6-6	-	TRBJ1-2	-	TGTGCCAGCAGTTACTCCAGGGAGGGTCGAGGCTACACCTTC	CASSYSREGRGYTF
TRBV5-1	-	TRBJ2-3	once	TGCGCCAGCAGCTTGGACGGAACGGGAGATACGCAGTATTTT	CASSLDGTGDTQYF
TRBV12-3/TRBV12-4	-	TRBJ1-1	-	TGTGCCAGCATTATCACAGGGTCGAACACTGAAGCTTTCTTT	CASIITGSNTEAFF
TRBV5-1	-	TRBJ1-1	-	TGCGCCAGCAGCTTGGTGGGGGGGGCTGAAGCTTTCTTT	CASSLVGGAEAFF